This T cell receptor beta chain was sequenced in a study of PD-1 and CTLA-4 blockade in melanoma. This table comes from immunoSEQ multiplex PCR, and its TCRdb copy is limited to in-frame clones, with some not included. The table records thousands of clones, roughly 80% of them present only once. Germline V gives CDR1 LGHDT, CDR2 YNNKEL (reference sequence). Trimming pared 4 bases from V and 0 bases from J, leaving 12 bases between. The CDR3 runs 16 residues. This clonotype originated in a human donor with melanoma. The specimen comprised CD8+ T cells from peripheral blood, sampled before anti-PD-1 treatment. The rearrangement links TRBV3-1 (or the pseudogene TRBV3-2) to TRBJ1-4; weak D call: TRBD1 (6 bases). The CDR3 nucleotides read TGTGCCAGCAGCCTCAGAGGGGGGCCAACTAATGAAAAACTGTTTTTT. It specifies CASSLRGGPTNEKLFF.